This T cell receptor beta chain derives from a study of blood T cell repertoires in COVID-19. Study overall: T cells, B-cell-depleted T cells, or PBMCs provided the cDNA or gDNA that served as material.

The trim removed 5 bases at V and 4 bases at J, leaving 14 bases unmatched. This CDR3 comprises 17 residues. Germline V lookup: CDR1 SEHNR, CDR2 FQNEAQ (reference sequence). Using immunoSEQ multiplex PCR, the repertoire was profiled, and TCRdb retains in-frame clones only, with some absent. The sample contains about 140,000 clones, under 90% of which appear only once. This chain connects TRBV7-9 to TRBJ2-1; 7 bases are a match to TRBD2. The TCR sequence derives from a man in his 70s who had recovered from COVID-19. Material: peripheral blood. The CDR3: CASSPQPAGKEYNEQFF. The CDR3 DNA is TGTGCCAGCAGCCCTCAGCCAGCGGGAAAGGAATACAATGAGCAGTTCTTC.